Following are 19 T cell receptor beta chains from one sample sequenced in a study of CD4 and CD8 cells across lung adenocarcinoma regions. TCRdb re-derived calls from the PCR reads in MiXCR, one entry per CDR3 protein. The data show about 10,000 distinct CDR3 sequences, under 55% seen once. The sample comprised CD8+ T cells from the margin of a lung tumor. These receptors came from a male donor with lung adenocarcinoma. The CD4 and CD8 labels of this study may be unreliable.

Concerning this clonotype: The conserved final phenylalanine or tryptophan is absent from the CDR3, which likely points to a read error. The DNA is omitted, as the CDR3 cannot be located on it reliably, and the CDR3 follows TCRdb's listing. The rearrangement joins TRBV12-5 to TRBJ2-5; TRBD1 was called by the table and not checked on the DNA. Germline CDR1 reads LGHNT; CDR2 reads FRNRAP. The CDR3 is made up of 8 amino acids, end residues included. The CDR3 sequence: CRDRVLPC.

This clonotype was detected only a few times. This chain joins TRBV4-2 and TRBJ2-2; 9 bases match TRBD2. Germline loops: CDR1 LGHNA, CDR2 YNFKEQ. V shed 2 bases, J shed 7 bases, and the junction held 5 bases outside the gene matches. The CDR3 length is 15 residues. Written as DNA, the CDR3 is TGTGCCAGCAGCCAAACCGTTAGCGGGGGCGGGGAGCTGTTTTTT. Translation: CASSQTVSGGGELFF.

This clonotype was detected many times. The chain uses TRBV6-5 and TRBJ1-1; 9 bases map to TRBD1. J was trimmed by 0 bases and V by 4 bases; bases with no gene match: 9. The CDR3 consists of 17 residues. CDR1 MNHEY and CDR2 SVGAGI come from the germline V gene. CDR3 amino acids: CASSFLDRGYVNTEAFF. CDR3 coding DNA: TGTGCCAGCAGTTTTCTGGACAGGGGATATGTGAACACTGAAGCTTTCTTT.

This clonotype is labeled as large. The CDR3 DNA follows: TGTGCCAGCAGCCCCCCCGGGACAGATACGCAGTATTTT. It encodes CASSPPGTDTQYF. J is TRBJ2-3 and V is TRBV6-1; no reliable D call. CDR3 length: 13 residues. V lost 6 bases to trimming and J lost 3 bases, with 10 bases between them. Germline V gene sequence: CDR1 MNHNS, CDR2 SASEGT.

This chain connects TRBV6-1 to TRBJ2-1; 10 bases agree with TRBD2. This CDR3 has 15 amino acids. In germline, CDR1 is MNHNS, CDR2 SASEGT. V lost 6 bases and J lost 7; bases outside the gene matches: 9. CDR3 nucleotides: TGTGCCAGCAGACAAGCGGGGGGGCCGCAAAATGAGCAGTTCTTC. Translation: CASRQAGGPQNEQFF.

V usage is TRBV6-5 and J usage is TRBJ2-3, with D perhaps matching TRBD1 (6 bases). Between the trimmed V and J ends, which lost 0 bases and 11 bases, there was a span of 18 bases. Germline V gene sequence: CDR1 MNHEY, CDR2 SVGAGI. There are 15 residues in the CDR3. CDR3 loop: CASSYSGRDTDMQYF. CDR3 bases: TGTGCCAGCAGTTACTCTGGCAGGGACACAGACATGCAGTATTTT.

This chain connects TRBV6-1 to TRBJ2-2; D is possibly TRBD2 (7 bases). The better agreement between TRBJ2-3 and the DNA end casts doubt on the J call. CDR1 and CDR2 from the germline V gene are MNHNS and SASEGT. The CDR3 is 15 amino acids. The CDR3 sequence: CASRGGGLNTDEQYF. CDR3 nucleotides: TGTGCCAGCAGGGGGGGGGGGCTGAACACCGATGAGCAGTATTTT.

In regard to this clonotype: Germline is not matched at one junction end, which may reflect a read error. This chain uses TRBV12-3 or TRBV12-4 with TRBJ2-1; TRBD2 is a possible D gene (5 bases). The CDR3 totals 16 residues. In DNA form, the CDR3 reads TGTGCCAGCAGTAACCCGGAGGCTGTGAGCTCCAATGAGCAGTATTTC. Translated: CASSNPEAVSSNEQYF.

This clonotype is categorized as medium-sized. The chain joins TRBV6-5 to TRBJ2-2; D perhaps matches TRBD2 (6 bases). Between the trimmed V and J ends, which lost 2 bases and 11 bases, there was a span of 15 bases. The CDR3 contains 14 residues. Germline CDR1 reads MNHEY; CDR2 reads SVGAGI. CDR3 in amino acids: CASSYGRRTGELFF. As DNA, the CDR3 is TGTGCCAGCAGTTACGGGAGGAGGACGGGAGAGCTGTTTTTT.

CDR3 nucleotides: TGTGCCAGCAGTTTACGGCAGGGACTCTCCTACGAGCAGTACTTC. This sequence encodes CASSLRQGLSYEQYF. The chain recombines TRBV27 with TRBJ2-7, with D perhaps matching TRBD2 (6 bases). The CDR3 sequence is 15 residues long. The V end lost 2 bases, the J end lost 0 bases, and 11 bases lay between the germline ends. Germline assignment: CDR1 MNHEY and CDR2 SMNVEV (reference sequence).

This clonotype was seen once. One end of the junction fails to match germline, which may point to a read error. This rearrangement joins TRBV10-1 to TRBJ2-3; TRBD1 or TRBD2 may be the D gene (6 bases each). CDR1 is WNHNN, CDR2 SYGVQD, per germline (reference sequence). The CDR3 runs 15 residues. In nucleotides, the CDR3 is TGCGCCAGGGGGCTGGGGGGCAGATCCAAAGAGACCCAGTATTTC. Its protein is CARGLGGRSKETQYF.

This clonotype is termed medium-sized (0.01 to 0.1%). J is TRBJ2-3 and V is TRBV6-1, with D perhaps assigned TRBD1 or TRBD2 (5 bases each). Trimming took 6 bases from V and 0 from J, leaving 10 bases between them. CDR3 length: 14 residues. CDR1 is MNHNS, CDR2 SASEGT, per germline. DNA for the CDR3: TGTGCCAGCAGCCGTAGGGACAGCACAGATACGCAGTATTTT. It specifies CASSRRDSTDTQYF.

In this sample, this clonotype turned up once. The chain's CDR3 is CASSEALGTGGDEQYF. CDR3 sequence (DNA): TGTGCCAGCAGTGAAGCTTTAGGGACAGGGGGCGACGAGCAGTACTTC. This rearrangement joins TRBV6-1 to TRBJ2-5; 12 positions match TRBD1. The J call may not be correct, given that the DNA end is closer to TRBJ2-7. CDR3 length: 16 residues. In germline, CDR1 is MNHNS, CDR2 SASEGT.

This clonotype qualifies as medium-sized (0.01 to 0.1%). The chain joins TRBV27 to TRBJ1-2, with D uncertain. The CDR3 has 13 residues. Germline CDR1 is MNHEY and CDR2 is SMNVEV (reference sequence). Between the trimmed V and J ends, which lost 4 bases and 2 bases, there was a span of 8 bases. Here the CDR3 DNA reads TGTGCCAGCAGTTCCCTAGGGAACTATGGCTACACCTTC. Amino acid sequence: CASSSLGNYGYTF.

This clonotype is judged medium-sized. The rearrangement joins TRBV27 to TRBJ2-3; D might be TRBD2 (6 bases). The CDR3 extends over 17 amino acids. Germline V gene lookup returns CDR1 MNHEY and CDR2 SMNVEV (reference sequence). The V and J ends lost 4 bases and 1 base respectively, with 18 bases between them. The CDR3 DNA reads as TGTGCCAGCAGTTCCTTAGGTACCAGGGAGGGCACAGATACGCAGTATTTT. This translates into CASSSLGTREGTDTQYF.

By share of the sample, this clonotype is medium-sized (0.01 to 0.1%). The V and J genes are TRBV6-5 and TRBJ2-3, with 7 bases fitting TRBD1. The germline gives CDR1 MNHEY, CDR2 SVGAGI. Trimming removed 9 bases from V and 2 bases from J; junction bases left unmatched: 8. The CDR3 totals 14 residues. In nucleotides, the CDR3 is TGTGCCAGTATGTGGACAGGACTCACAGATACGCAGTATTTT. It encodes CASMWTGLTDTQYF.

This clonotype was found a few times. The chain has TRBV11-3 and TRBJ2-1, with D hard to call. The germline CDR1 and CDR2 sequences are SGHNT and YENEEA. The CDR3 runs 13 residues. V was clipped by 5 bases and J by 9 bases, with 14 bases between them. CDR3 loop: CASSPLTLGEQFF. DNA for the CDR3: TGTGCCAGCAGCCCCCTAACGTTGGGTGAGCAGTTCTTC.

The chain carries TRBV30 and TRBJ1-2, with D possibly being TRBD1 (6 bases). CDR1 and CDR2 from the germline V gene are GTSNPN and SVGIG (reference sequence). V was pared by 1 base and J by 0 bases, with 9 bases between. CDR3 length: 14 residues. The DNA of the CDR3 is TGTGCCTGGAGTGCGTGGGACACTAACTATGGCTACACCTTC. Protein: CAWSAWDTNYGYTF.

This clonotype was recorded many times. J is TRBJ2-1 and V is TRBV10-3; TRBD1 aligns across 11 bases. The CDR3 runs 14 residues. The V and J ends lost 6 bases and 8 bases, in that order; junction bases with no gene match: 6. Germline assignment: CDR1 ENHRY and CDR2 SYGVKD. This CDR3 is CAISVGQGADEQFF. The DNA for the CDR3 is TGTGCCATCAGCGTAGGACAGGGGGCCGATGAGCAGTTCTTC.